These 18 T cell receptor beta chains share one sample of origin, sequenced in a study of cytomegalovirus exposure and HLA in healthy donors. The PCR was carried out with 60 Vbeta primers and 13 Jbeta primers. Clones were read by immunoSEQ multiplex PCR, and TCRdb kept only the in-frame ones, dropping some. The clone table shows roughly 30,000 clones, with the ten largest holding 3% to 3.5%. The source material was PBMCs. All receptors come from a woman aged 40 to 50 in good health and CMV-seropositive.

V and J are TRBV6-4 and TRBJ2-1, with TRBD2 as a possible D gene (6 bases). The CDR3 contains 15 residues. Looked up from germline, CDR1 is MRHNA and CDR2 is SNTAGT. The V end was cut by 8 bases, the J end by 6 bases, with 20 bases between. CDR3 nucleotides: TGTGCCAGCCAGCGGGTCCCCGGACGGTCCAATGAGCAGTTCTTC. Its translation is CASQRVPGRSNEQFF.

This chain links TRBV4-2 with TRBJ2-5; 7 bases map to TRBD2. Germline values: CDR1 LGHNA, CDR2 YNFKEQ. This CDR3 contains 15 residues. The ends lost 0 bases at V and 5 bases at J; junction bases unmatched: 6. CDR3: CASSQDFGRGETQYF. DNA of the CDR3: TGTGCCAGCAGCCAAGATTTCGGGCGGGGGGAGACCCAGTACTTC.

In the case of this clone: Other nucleotide sequences in the sample specify the same CDR3. V is TRBV6-6 and J is TRBJ2-5, with D possibly being TRBD1 (5 bases). Trimming removed 4 bases from V and 4 bases from J, with 7 bases in between. The CDR3 runs 12 residues. Germline CDR1 MNHNY, CDR2 SVGAGI (reference sequence). The CDR3 DNA is TGTGCCAGCAGTTCCCAGGGAGAGACCCAGTACTTC. Amino acid sequence: CASSSQGETQYF.

This sequence joins TRBV6-1 and TRBJ1-1; 8 bases agree with TRBD1. V was clipped by 8 bases and J by 0 bases; unmatched bases: 5. Per the germline V gene, CDR1 is MNHNS and CDR2 is SASEGT. The CDR3 contains 14 residues. CDR3 sequence: CASPGGVLNTEAFF. The CDR3 DNA reads as TGTGCCAGCCCAGGGGGCGTATTGAACACTGAAGCTTTCTTT.

The chain links TRBV28 to TRBJ2-1; weak D call: TRBD1 (5 bases). This CDR3 has 12 residues. Trimming left V 5 bases short and J 13 bases short, with 15 bases between. Germline CDR1 and CDR2: MDHEN and SYDVKM. CDR3 loop: CASSIPLREQFF. The CDR3 nucleotides are TGTGCCAGCAGTATCCCCCTCAGGGAACAGTTCTTC.

The J gene is TRBJ1-4, the V gene TRBV5-1, with D possibly being TRBD1 (6 bases). The CDR3 length is 16 residues. V was clipped by 1 base and J by 7 bases, with 17 bases between them. From germline, CDR1 is SGHRS and CDR2 YFSETQ. Written as DNA, the CDR3 is TGCGCCAGCAGCTTGAGCGTTTCAGGGGTGGGTGAAAAACTGTTTTTT. It is translated as CASSLSVSGVGEKLFF.

CDR3 DNA sequence: TGTGCCAGCAGTGAACCCCCAGACAGACCCTACACCTTC. Amino acid sequence: CASSEPPDRPYTF. The chain recombines TRBV25-1 with TRBJ1-2; D is possibly TRBD1 (5 bases). The CDR3 totals 13 residues. Trimming cost V 2 bases and J 10 bases, with 14 bases left between them. Germline V CDR1 and CDR2: MGHDK, SYGVNS.

The chain is built from TRBV11-2 and TRBJ1-2; D possibly corresponds to TRBD1 (5 bases). The V gene's germline CDR1 is SGHAT and CDR2 FQNNGV. Trimming cost V 5 bases and J 6 bases, with 19 bases left between them. This CDR3 comprises 15 residues. CDR3 protein: CASSRYRSTDHGYTF. As DNA, the CDR3 is TGTGCCAGCAGCAGATACAGGTCGACCGACCATGGCTACACCTTC.

The genes are TRBV5-1 and TRBJ1-2; D gene ambiguous. Between the trimmed V and J ends, which lost 1 base and 6 bases, there was a span of 10 bases. Germline V lookup: CDR1 SGHRS, CDR2 YFSETQ. The CDR3 runs 13 residues. The CDR3 DNA is TGCGCCAGCAGCTTGTTCGGGGAGGATGGCTACACCTTC. Protein: CASSLFGEDGYTF.

This chain joins TRBV6-5 and TRBJ1-2, with D hard to call. V lost 0 bases and J 4 bases, leaving 15 bases between the germline ends. The CDR3 spans 16 residues. Germline CDR1 MNHEY, CDR2 SVGAGI. The CDR3 DNA is TGTGCCAGCAGTTACTCGTTCTCTTGGGAGCCCTATGGCTACACCTTC. Residues: CASSYSFSWEPYGYTF.

V usage is TRBV30 and J usage is TRBJ1-5; D gene ambiguous. V was trimmed by 2 bases and J by 4 bases, leaving 9 bases between them. The CDR3 sequence is 13 residues long. Germline V gene lookup returns CDR1 GTSNPN and CDR2 SVGIG (reference sequence). Written as DNA, the CDR3 is TGTGCCTGGAGTAAGAGGGAGAATCAGCCCCAGCATTTT. Protein sequence: CAWSKRENQPQHF.

J is TRBJ2-1 and V is TRBV30; a possible D gene is TRBD1 (6 bases). The CDR3 runs 11 residues. The germline CDR1 and CDR2 sequences are GTSNPN and SVGIG (reference sequence). V gave up 0 bases and J gave up 9 bases, with 6 bases separating them. CDR3 in DNA: TGTGCCTGGAGTGTACAGGGTGAGCAGTTCTTC. Translation gives CAWSVQGEQFF.

The chain joins TRBV7-9 to TRBJ2-1; 10 positions agree with TRBD2. V shed 5 bases, J shed 6 bases, and the junction held 13 bases outside the gene matches. Germline CDR1 reads SEHNR; CDR2 reads FQNEAQ (reference sequence). There are 17 residues in the CDR3. The chain's CDR3 is CASSRQGEAGGGNEQFF. DNA of the CDR3: TGTGCCAGCAGCCGACAGGGCGAAGCGGGAGGGGGCAATGAGCAGTTCTTC.

The J gene is TRBJ2-7, the V gene TRBV28; 13 nucleotides line up with TRBD2. The CDR3 is made up of 17 amino acids. Looked up from germline, CDR1 is MDHEN and CDR2 is SYDVKM. The junction had 7 bases not matched to a gene; V was cut back by 2 bases and J by 3 bases. The CDR3 loop is CASSLLGTSGVGYEQYF. The CDR3 DNA reads as TGTGCCAGCAGTTTACTAGGGACTAGCGGGGTCGGCTACGAGCAGTACTTC.

This sequence joins TRBV5-4 and TRBJ1-2, with 11 bases fitting TRBD1. V lost 1 base, J lost 6 bases, and 2 bases stayed unmatched. The CDR3 has 14 amino acids. The V gene's germline CDR1 is SGHNT and CDR2 YYREEE (reference sequence). This chain's CDR3 is CASSLRGQGDGYTF. The CDR3 DNA follows: TGTGCCAGCAGCTTGCGGGGACAGGGGGATGGCTACACCTTC.

This rearrangement joins TRBV5-4 to TRBJ2-7; 13 positions match TRBD2. The CDR3 spans 16 residues. The trim removed 2 bases at V and 2 bases at J, leaving 4 bases unmatched. Germline CDR1 SGHNT, CDR2 YYREEE (reference sequence). The CDR3 DNA reads as TGTGCCAGCAGCTTCGGGACTAGCGGGGCTACCTACGAGCAGTACTTC. Translated: CASSFGTSGATYEQYF.

The chain uses TRBV2 and TRBJ2-7; 9 nucleotides align to TRBD1. J was trimmed by 4 bases and V by 5 bases; bases with no gene match: 3. Germline V gene sequence: CDR1 SNHLY, CDR2 FYNNEI. The CDR3 runs to 13 residues. The CDR3, as DNA: TGTGCCAGCAGTCAACAGGGGGCGTACGAGCAGTACTTC. Translating gives CASSQQGAYEQYF.

The J gene is TRBJ1-5, the V gene TRBV19; TRBD1 matches 7 bases. The V gene's germline CDR1 is LNHDA and CDR2 SQIVND (reference sequence). The CDR3 length is 15 residues. V was clipped by 6 bases and J by 5 bases; unmatched bases: 10. The CDR3 loop reads CASSMGNRGYQPQHF. CDR3 DNA: TGTGCCAGTAGCATGGGGAACAGGGGTTATCAGCCCCAGCATTTT.